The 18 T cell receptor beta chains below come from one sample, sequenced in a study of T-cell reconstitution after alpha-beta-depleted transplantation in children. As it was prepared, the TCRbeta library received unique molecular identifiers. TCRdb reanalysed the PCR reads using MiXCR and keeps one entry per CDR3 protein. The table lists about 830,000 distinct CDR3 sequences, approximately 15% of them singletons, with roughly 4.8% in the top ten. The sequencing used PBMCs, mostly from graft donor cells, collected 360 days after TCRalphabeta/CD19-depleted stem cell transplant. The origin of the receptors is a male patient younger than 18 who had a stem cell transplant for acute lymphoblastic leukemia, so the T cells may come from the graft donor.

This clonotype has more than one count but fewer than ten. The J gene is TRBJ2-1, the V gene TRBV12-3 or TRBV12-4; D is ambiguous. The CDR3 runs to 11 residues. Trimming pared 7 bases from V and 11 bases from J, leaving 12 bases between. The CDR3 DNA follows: TGTGCCAGCACCCCCTTCAACAAGCAGTTCTTC. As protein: CASTPFNKQFF.

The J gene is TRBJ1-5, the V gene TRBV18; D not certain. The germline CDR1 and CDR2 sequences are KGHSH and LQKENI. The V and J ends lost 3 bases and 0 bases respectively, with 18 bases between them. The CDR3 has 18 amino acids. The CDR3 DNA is TGTGCCAGCTCACCGAAAGGTTGTCAGGAGATTAGCAATCAGCCCCAGCATTTT. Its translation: CASSPKGCQEISNQPQHF.

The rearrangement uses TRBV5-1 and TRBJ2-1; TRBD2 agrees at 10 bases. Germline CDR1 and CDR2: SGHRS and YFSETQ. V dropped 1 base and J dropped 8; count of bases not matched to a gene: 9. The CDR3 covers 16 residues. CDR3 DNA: TGCGCCAGCAGCTTGCCCCAAGCGGGAGGGCCCGATGAGCAGTTCTTC. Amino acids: CASSLPQAGGPDEQFF.

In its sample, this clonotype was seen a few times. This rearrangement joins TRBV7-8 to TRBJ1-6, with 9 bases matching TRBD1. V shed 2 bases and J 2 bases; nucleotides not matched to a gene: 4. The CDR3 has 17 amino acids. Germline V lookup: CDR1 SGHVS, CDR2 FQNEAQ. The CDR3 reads CASSLRDRVPYNSPLHF. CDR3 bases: TGTGCCAGCAGCTTAAGGGACAGGGTGCCCTATAATTCACCCCTCCACTTT.

The CDR3 DNA is TGTGCCAGCAGCTTAAGGCCCTCCGGATCGAATTCACCCCTCCACTTT. It yields the protein CASSLRPSGSNSPLHF. The V call is TRBV7-6, the J call TRBJ1-6, with D unresolved. Germline-derived CDR1 and CDR2 are SGHVS and FNYEAQ. V gave up 2 bases and J gave up 7 bases, with 15 bases separating them. This CDR3 comprises 16 residues.

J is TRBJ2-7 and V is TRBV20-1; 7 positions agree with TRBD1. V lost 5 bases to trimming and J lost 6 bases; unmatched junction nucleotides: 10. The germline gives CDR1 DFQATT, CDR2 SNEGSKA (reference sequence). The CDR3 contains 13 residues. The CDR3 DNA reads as TGCAGTGCTGATAACAGGGGTGTTGTCGAGCAGTACTTC. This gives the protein CSADNRGVVEQYF.

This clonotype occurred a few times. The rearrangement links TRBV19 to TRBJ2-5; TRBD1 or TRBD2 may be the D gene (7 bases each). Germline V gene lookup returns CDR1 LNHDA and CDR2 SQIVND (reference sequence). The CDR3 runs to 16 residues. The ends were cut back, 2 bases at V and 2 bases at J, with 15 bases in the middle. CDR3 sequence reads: CASSIHQGEGQETQYF. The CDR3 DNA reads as TGTGCCAGTAGTATACATCAGGGGGAGGGTCAAGAGACCCAGTACTTC.

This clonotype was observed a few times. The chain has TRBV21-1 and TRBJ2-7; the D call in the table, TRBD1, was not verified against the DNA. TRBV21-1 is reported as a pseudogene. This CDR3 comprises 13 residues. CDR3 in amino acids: CANAGQKNYEQYF. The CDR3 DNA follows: TGTGCCAATGCGGGACAGAAGAACTACGAGCAGTACTTC.

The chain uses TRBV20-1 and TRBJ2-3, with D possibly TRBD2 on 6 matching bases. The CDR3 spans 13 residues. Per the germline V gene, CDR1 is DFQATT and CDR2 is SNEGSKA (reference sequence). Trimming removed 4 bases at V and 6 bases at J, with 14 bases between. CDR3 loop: CSAIIAVEDTQYF. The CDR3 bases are TGCAGTGCTATCATAGCGGTCGAGGATACGCAGTATTTT.

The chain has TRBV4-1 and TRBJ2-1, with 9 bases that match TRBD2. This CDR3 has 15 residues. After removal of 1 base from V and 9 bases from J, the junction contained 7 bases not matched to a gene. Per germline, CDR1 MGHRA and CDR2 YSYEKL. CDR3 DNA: TGCGCCAGCAGCCAAGGTGGCGGGAGGGCTACTGAGCAGTTCTTC. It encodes CASSQGGGRATEQFF.

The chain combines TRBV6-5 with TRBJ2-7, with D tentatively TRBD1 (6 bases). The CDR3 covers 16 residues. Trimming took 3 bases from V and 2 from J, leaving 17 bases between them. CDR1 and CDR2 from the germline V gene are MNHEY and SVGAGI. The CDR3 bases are TGTGCCAGCAGTTATCGGACAGTCTCGTTCACCTACGAGCAGTACTTC. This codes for CASSYRTVSFTYEQYF.

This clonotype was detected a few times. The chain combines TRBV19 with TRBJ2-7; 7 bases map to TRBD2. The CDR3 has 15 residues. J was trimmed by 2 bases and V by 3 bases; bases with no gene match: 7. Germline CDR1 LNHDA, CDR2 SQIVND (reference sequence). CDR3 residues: CASSMPGGSTYEQYF. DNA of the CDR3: TGTGCCAGTAGTATGCCGGGAGGCAGTACCTACGAGCAGTACTTC. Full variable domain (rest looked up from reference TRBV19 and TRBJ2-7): DGGITQSPKYLFRKEGQNVTLSCEQNLNHDAMYWYRQDPGQGLRLIYYSQIVNDFQKGDIAEGYSVSREKKESFPLTVTSAQKNPTAFYLCASSMPGGSTYEQYFGPGTRLTVT.

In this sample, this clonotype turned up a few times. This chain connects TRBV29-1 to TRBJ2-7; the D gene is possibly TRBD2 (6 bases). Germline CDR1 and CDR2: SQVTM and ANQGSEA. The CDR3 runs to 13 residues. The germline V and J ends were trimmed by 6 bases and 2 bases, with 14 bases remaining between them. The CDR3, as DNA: TGCAGCGTCGCCGCGGAGGGCCCCTACGAGCAGTACTTC. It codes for CSVAAEGPYEQYF.

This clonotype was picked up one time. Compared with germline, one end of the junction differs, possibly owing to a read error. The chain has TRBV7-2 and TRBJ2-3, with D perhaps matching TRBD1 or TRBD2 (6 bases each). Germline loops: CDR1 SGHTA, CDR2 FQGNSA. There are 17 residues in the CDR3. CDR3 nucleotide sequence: TGTGCCAGCAGCCCCGAGGGGGGAAGAGGTTCCACAGATACGCGGTATTTT. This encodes CASSPEGGRGSTDTRYF.

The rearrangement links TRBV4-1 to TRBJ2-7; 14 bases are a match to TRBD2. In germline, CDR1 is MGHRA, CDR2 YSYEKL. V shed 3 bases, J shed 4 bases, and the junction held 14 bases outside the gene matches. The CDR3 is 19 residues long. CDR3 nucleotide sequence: TGCGCCAGCAGCCAGCCCGCGGGACTAGCGGGAGTCTTTAAGTACGAGCAGTACTTC. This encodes CASSQPAGLAGVFKYEQYF.

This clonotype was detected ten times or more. The DNA for the CDR3 is TGCGCCAGCAGCCGGACAGGGAGGGACACCGGGGAGCTGTTTTTT. Encoded protein: CASSRTGRDTGELFF. The J gene is TRBJ2-2, the V gene TRBV5-1, with a possible D match to TRBD1 (8 bases). This CDR3 contains 15 residues. The germline V gene encodes CDR1 SGHRS and CDR2 YFSETQ. V was trimmed by 4 bases and J by 3 bases, leaving 13 bases between them.

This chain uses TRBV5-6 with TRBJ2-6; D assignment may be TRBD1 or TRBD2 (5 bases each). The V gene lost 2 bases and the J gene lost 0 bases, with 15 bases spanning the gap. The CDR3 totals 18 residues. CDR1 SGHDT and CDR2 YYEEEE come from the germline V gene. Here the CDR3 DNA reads TGTGCCAGCAGCTTTTGGGGACCGACGATCTCTGGGGCCAACGTCCTGACTTTC. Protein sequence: CASSFWGPTISGANVLTF.

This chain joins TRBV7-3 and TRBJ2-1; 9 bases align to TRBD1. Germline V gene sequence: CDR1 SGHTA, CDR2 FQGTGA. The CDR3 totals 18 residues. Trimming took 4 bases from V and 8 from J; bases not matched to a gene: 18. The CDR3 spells CASSSPQKPGQGGHEQFF. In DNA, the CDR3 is TGTGCCAGCAGCTCACCTCAAAAGCCGGGACAGGGAGGCCATGAGCAGTTCTTC.